Listed below are T cell receptor beta chains from one sample, sequenced in a study of memory CD4+ T cells and cytomegalovirus serostatus. Here immunoSEQ multiplex PCR was the method, and the copy in TCRdb shows in-frame clones only, minus some. Here the sample spans approximately 56,000 clones, about 80% being singletons. The sample was memory CD4+ T cells from blood. The receptors stem from an adult in good health and CMV-seronegative. Each CDR3 is given with its conserved first and last residue. The D gene is left open where the match is weak. Only part of the rows carry a size: once, few, many, or a class if the clone is expanded.

D	J	V	size	CDR3	DNA
-	TRBJ2-2	TRBV6-5	-	CASSYSGTRTGELFF	TGTGCCAGCAGTTATAGTGGGACTCGGACCGGGGAGCTGTTTTTT
-	TRBJ2-7	TRBV9	few	CASGRERQGGPYEQYF	TGTGCCAGCGGCCGGGAACGACAGGGAGGACCCTACGAGCAGTACTTC
-	TRBJ2-6	TRBV27	-	CASGDFTSGANVLTF	TGTGCCAGCGGCGATTTCACCTCTGGGGCCAACGTCCTGACTTTC
TRBD2	TRBJ2-3	TRBV5-4	once	CASSFSGGPQYF	TGTGCCAGCAGCTTTAGCGGGGGTCCGCAGTATTTT
TRBD2	TRBJ2-3	TRBV11-2	-	CASRVAGGYTSTDTQYF	TGTGCCAGCAGGGTAGCGGGGGGTTACACTAGCACAGATACGCAGTATTTT
-	TRBJ1-6	TRBV6-5	-	CASSSRGDHMTPLHF	TGTGCCAGCAGTTCTCGGGGAGACCACATGACACCCCTCCACTTT
-	TRBJ1-6	TRBV11-2	-	CASSLGTDGSPLHF	TGTGCCAGCAGCTTAGGGACAGATGGTTCACCCCTCCACTTT
-	TRBJ1-3	TRBV19	-	CASTTGGHSGNTIYF	TGTGCCAGTACCACTGGGGGTCACTCTGGAAACACCATATATTTT
-	TRBJ1-2	TRBV18	once	CASSQQAYEYGYTF	TGTGCCAGCTCCCAACAGGCGTATGAGTATGGCTACACCTTC
TRBD1	TRBJ1-1	TRBV19	-	CASSIVRGPSEAFF	TGTGCCAGTAGTATAGTAAGGGGGCCCTCTGAAGCTTTCTTT
TRBD2	TRBJ2-7	TRBV7-9	-	CASSPGERGVEQYF	TGTGCCAGCAGCCCAGGGGAGCGGGGGGTTGAGCAGTACTTC
-	TRBJ2-3	TRBV2	-	CASSRGGAGSTDTQYF	TGTGCCAGCAGTCGAGGCGGGGCCGGTAGCACAGATACGCAGTATTTT
TRBD2	TRBJ2-7	TRBV10-3	few	CAISDLSTSGLQYF	TGTGCCATCAGTGACCTTTCGACTAGCGGACTACAGTACTTC
TRBD1	TRBJ2-5	TRBV7-2	-	CASSWDRSPGETQYF	TGTGCCAGCAGCTGGGACAGGTCCCCGGGGGAGACCCAGTACTTC
-	TRBJ1-1	TRBV28	-	CASSLVGRGAEAFF	TGTGCCAGCAGTTTAGTCGGCAGGGGAGCTGAAGCTTTCTTT
TRBD2	TRBJ2-1	TRBV27	-	CASRPGLAGSNEQFF	TGTGCCAGCAGGCCGGGACTAGCGGGGAGCAATGAGCAGTTCTTC
TRBD2	TRBJ2-1	TRBV5-1	once	CASRASGGAKHYNEQFF	TGCGCCAGCAGGGCTAGCGGGGGGGCCAAGCACTACAATGAGCAGTTCTTC
TRBD1	TRBJ1-1	TRBV19	-	CASREGTGYWTEAFF	TGTGCCAGTAGGGAGGGGACAGGGTATTGGACTGAAGCTTTCTTT
TRBD1	TRBJ1-1	TRBV7-6	-	CASSLGQGARTEAFF	TGTGCCAGCAGCTTAGGGCAGGGGGCTAGGACTGAAGCTTTCTTT
-	TRBJ2-3	TRBV5-1	-	CASSFGGGDGTQYF	TGCGCCAGCAGCTTTGGCGGCGGCGATGGAACGCAGTATTTT